The following is a T cell receptor (beta chain) sequence with its context. Allocation to cohorts depended on clinical history reported by the participants. The CDR3 has 14 amino acids. V was pared by 4 bases and J by 6 bases, with 7 bases of the junction left unmatched. The germline CDR1 and CDR2 sequences are SGHRS and YFSETQ. The record originates from a study of blood T cell repertoires in COVID-19. On the study more broadly: The cDNA or gDNA used as material had been derived from T cells, B-cell-depleted T cells, or PBMCs.

Using immunoSEQ multiplex PCR, the repertoire was profiled, and TCRdb retains in-frame clones only, with some absent. The sample includes 170,000 or so clones, 88% of them seen just once. The V call is TRBV5-1, the J call TRBJ1-1; 9 bases line up with TRBD1. The sequenced sample was PBMCs or T cells enriched from blood (not recorded which). The source is a woman aged 50 to 60 who had recovered from COVID-19. CDR3 coding DNA: TGCGCCAGCAGCCCGGGACAGGGTTATGCTGAAGCTTTCTTT. Its translation: CASSPGQGYAEAFF. Together with reference TRBV5-1 and TRBJ1-1, the CDR3 gives the full variable domain: KAGVTQTPRYLIKTRGQQVTLSCSPISGHRSVSWYQQTPGQGLQFLFEYFSETQRNKGNFPGRFSGRQFSNSRSEMNVSTLELGDSALYLCASSPGQGYAEAFFGQGTRLTVV.